This T cell receptor beta chain was profiled in a study of metastatic and nonmetastatic thyroid tumors. The wider study: Both malignant and benign thyroid patients supplied peripheral blood and tumor or nodule tissue samples, across which the repertoires of these patients were then compared.

Authors' processing steps: A classifier of distant metastasis in papillary thyroid cancer was built from CDR3 differences (across clinicopathological groups). Through MiXCR, TCRdb re-clonotyped the PCR reads. The V and J calls reflect TCRdb's pipeline rather than the authors' work. The sample consists of 40,000 to 50,000 clones, around 10% of them appearing once. V lost 4 bases to trimming and J lost 4 bases; unmatched junction nucleotides: 6. The CDR3 runs 17 residues. Germline CDR1 reads LGHNA; CDR2 reads YNFKEQ. Not a single patient had been given any form of treatment at any point before undergoing thyroid surgery.

V and J are TRBV4-2 and TRBJ2-2; 13 bases agree with TRBD2. This TCR came from a male donor with papillary thyroid cancer or a benign thyroid nodule (not recorded which). Some clones in this sample may be carry-over from other donors' samples. The specimen was blood. CDR3 DNA: TGTGCCAGCAGCCGGACTAGCGGGAGTAAGAGCACCGGGGAGCTGTTTTTT. Its protein product is CASSRTSGSKSTGELFF.